A selection of T cell receptor beta chains follows, all from one sample in a study of blood T cells in healthy people across ages. TCRdb independently ran MiXCR on the 5' RACE reads; one entry per CDR3 protein. The table shows about 780,000 distinct CDR3 sequences, with 35% to 50% occurring only once. The sequenced sample was blood. These receptors originate from an elderly man in good health. Each CDR3 is given without its conserved first and last residue. Size values are once, few and many counts, or a class for expanded clones, and some rows have none.

size: NA
V: TRBV11-2
CDR3: ASSLSTGGRTAYEQY

size: few
V: TRBV27
CDR3: ASSFWGPYEQY

size: NA
V: TRBV7-3
CDR3: ASSLSYATGNDQY

size: NA
V: TRBV27
CDR3: ASRTSGVNEQF

size: few
V: TRBV27
CDR3: ASKRPGVDEQF

size: NA
V: TRBV29-1
CDR3: SVAVEAKNIQY

size: once
V: TRBV6-2/TRBV6-3
CDR3: ASSSQWEQY

size: NA
V: TRBV28
CDR3: ASSSTSGRADEQF

size: NA
V: TRBV28
CDR3: ASSPTPGQGTNEQF

size: NA
V: TRBV5-1
CDR3: ASSLTSGPNSGANVLT

size: NA
V: TRBV3-1
CDR3: ASSQDYRSGSSGQY

size: NA
V: TRBV6-5
CDR3: ASKRGSNQPQH

size: NA
V: TRBV7-2
CDR3: ASSATLAGSPETQY

size: few
V: TRBV4-2
CDR3: ASSQSADTQY

size: NA
V: TRBV20-1
CDR3: SAPTGGMGNRPQH

size: once
V: TRBV6-2/TRBV6-3
CDR3: ASSYGTYTGELF

size: NA
V: TRBV7-2
CDR3: ASSVQRETQY

size: NA
V: TRBV15
CDR3: ATSRDLGGANYGYT

size: once
V: TRBV6-2/TRBV6-3
CDR3: ASTKDGNSPPH

size: NA
V: TRBV19
CDR3: ASSINANEDYGYT

size: NA
V: TRBV5-1
CDR3: ASSWTLEVGEQY

size: few
V: TRBV4-3
CDR3: ASSQVGRGEGHEQF

size: NA
V: TRBV5-1
CDR3: ASSLRPAGRGPPDYEQY

size: NA
V: TRBV20-1
CDR3: SANRKNIQY

size: few
V: TRBV19
CDR3: ASRSGRGNEQF

size: NA
V: TRBV15
CDR3: ATSSQAGGLSYEQY

size: few
V: TRBV9
CDR3: ASSVGGGFTYNEQF

size: NA
V: TRBV5-1
CDR3: ASSLDAGTSNQPQH

size: NA
V: TRBV7-9
CDR3: ASGVLRNTEAF

size: few
V: TRBV28
CDR3: ASNSARFGANVLT

size: NA
V: TRBV7-2
CDR3: ASSLGPQVREQY

size: few
V: TRBV20-1
CDR3: SASKLAGLNTQY

size: NA
V: TRBV2
CDR3: ASVGRTNTGELF

size: NA
V: TRBV5-1
CDR3: ASSPGRRRREESPYNEQF

size: NA
V: TRBV7-2
CDR3: ASSSGTGGNTIY

size: few
V: TRBV30
CDR3: AWNGADNQPQH

size: NA
V: TRBV4-3
CDR3: ASSQAMYNEQF

size: NA
V: TRBV7-8
CDR3: ASSRRDRGRGDYGYT

size: NA
V: TRBV7-9
CDR3: ASSPTGTGVLRVTQY

size: NA
V: TRBV3-1
CDR3: ASSPNKDLEQF

size: NA
V: TRBV12-3/TRBV12-4
CDR3: ASRPGLLRSGYT

size: few
V: TRBV20-1
CDR3: SASPDRYYGYT

size: few
V: TRBV30
CDR3: AWSIRGTDSPLH

size: few
V: TRBV29-1
CDR3: SVEDRAPLRDGYT

size: few
V: TRBV7-2
CDR3: ASSLDPGNYGYT

size: NA
V: TRBV20-1
CDR3: SARDLKGYQETQY

size: few
V: TRBV9
CDR3: ASSWGAGYTDTQY

size: NA
V: TRBV14
CDR3: ASSPRQGWETQY

size: NA
V: TRBV6-2/TRBV6-3
CDR3: ASRPGLSNEQF

size: NA
V: TRBV27
CDR3: ASSRLTGGSSYEQY

size: many
V: TRBV12-3/TRBV12-4
CDR3: ASGFETQY

size: NA
V: TRBV12-3/TRBV12-4
CDR3: ASSTRNYGYT

size: NA
V: TRBV20-1
CDR3: SARERKAGVTSSYNEQF

size: NA
V: TRBV7-2
CDR3: ASSSTRGGAGYGYT

size: few
V: TRBV18
CDR3: ASSPEARERDTQY